This entry lists 28 T cell receptor beta chains sequenced from one sample in a study of regulatory T cells in long-lasting Graves disease. Researchers made TCR beta libraries by using iRepertoire HTBI primers and running Arm-PCR on CDR3 regions. TCRdb fed the multiplex PCR reads into MiXCR, producing one record per CDR3 protein. Of over 500,000 distinct CDR3 sequences listed, about 16% are singletons. As to time point: newly diagnosed GD, antithyroid drugs for less than 3 months. From RNA extracted from PBMCs, the TCR library was made. This sample also belongs to another study, concerning T cells in Graves' hyperthyroidism and ophthalmopathy.

Sample: peripheral blood mononuclear cells (PBMCs), taken at new diagnosis, from a patient treated with antithyroid drugs. All receptors derive from a woman aged 25 to 39 with Graves disease.

Of note for this clonotype: With a much larger clone just one base away, this may be a read error. The V and J genes are TRBV7-9 and TRBJ2-7; perhaps D is TRBD1 or TRBD2 (5 bases each). Looked up from germline, CDR1 is SEHNR and CDR2 is FQNEAQ (reference sequence). This CDR3 has 16 amino acids. V lost 2 bases and J 2 bases, leaving 16 bases between the germline ends. The CDR3 sequence is CASSLIRWDATYEQYF. CDR3 nucleotide sequence: TGTGCCAGCAGCTTAATCCGTTGGGACGCTACCTACGAGCAGTACTTC.

This clonotype was seen many times. The rearrangement joins TRBV5-1 to TRBJ2-7; 10 bases align to TRBD1. CDR3 length equals 18 residues. V was pared by 4 bases and J by 4 bases, with 17 bases of the junction left unmatched. Germline CDR1 reads SGHRS; CDR2 reads YFSETQ. The CDR3 region is CASSQRTGGYGSGYEQYF. CDR3 coding DNA: TGCGCCAGCAGCCAACGGACAGGGGGATACGGGAGCGGGTACGAGCAGTACTTC. The whole variable domain, filled in from reference TRBV5-1 and TRBJ2-7, reads KAGVTQTPRYLIKTRGQQVTLSCSPISGHRSVSWYQQTPGQGLQFLFEYFSETQRNKGNFPGRFSGRQFSNSRSEMNVSTLELGDSALYLCASSQRTGGYGSGYEQYFGPGTRLTVT.

The chain employs TRBV19 and TRBJ2-2; 7 bases line up with TRBD2. Trimming cost V 6 bases and J 1 base; bases outside gene matches: 5. Germline V gene data show CDR1 as LNHDA and CDR2 as SQIVND (reference sequence). CDR3 length: 15 residues. CDR3 amino acids: CASSTGGRNTGELFF. In DNA, the CDR3 is TGTGCCAGTAGCACGGGAGGAAGGAACACCGGGGAGCTGTTTTTT.

The chain carries TRBV28 and TRBJ2-2; D not certain. The V gene lost 6 bases and the J gene lost 8 bases, with 10 bases spanning the gap. CDR1 and CDR2 (germline): MDHEN, SYDVKM. CDR3 length: 12 residues. CDR3: CASRVRGGELFF. The CDR3, as DNA: TGTGCCAGCAGAGTTAGAGGTGGGGAGCTGTTTTTT.

The sample holds a few counts of this clonotype. This sequence joins TRBV3-1 and TRBJ1-2, with D uncertain. The CDR3 totals 14 residues. Trimming took 2 bases from V and 5 from J, leaving 12 bases between them. Per germline, CDR1 LGHDT and CDR2 YNNKEL (reference sequence). CDR3 protein: CASSQSYSRYGYTF. CDR3 DNA sequence: TGTGCCAGCAGCCAATCGTACAGTAGATATGGCTACACCTTC.

V gene TRBV4-2 combines with J gene TRBJ2-7; no clear D. CDR1 is LGHNA and CDR2 is YNFKEQ in the germline V gene. This CDR3 region has 13 residues. With 1 base removed from V and 6 bases from J, the gap between germline ends came to 10 bases. CDR3 residues: CASSQVPTGEQYF. In nucleotides, the CDR3 is TGTGCCAGCAGCCAAGTCCCTACGGGCGAGCAGTACTTC.

This clonotype was recorded many times. The chain employs TRBV29-1 and TRBJ1-1; D not certain. V was pared by 6 bases and J by 0 bases, with 2 bases between. From germline, CDR1 is SQVTM and CDR2 ANQGSEA. The CDR3 has 10 amino acids. The CDR3 protein is CSVLNTEAFF. The DNA of the CDR3 is TGCAGCGTGCTGAACACTGAAGCTTTCTTT. Combining the CDR3 with reference TRBV29-1 and TRBJ1-1 gives the whole variable domain SAVISQKPSRDICQRGTSLTIQCQVDSQVTMMFWYRQQPGQSLTLIATANQGSEATYESGFVIDKFPISRPNLTFSTLTVSNMSPEDSSIYLCSVLNTEAFFGQGTRLTVV.

This clonotype came up many times. This chain uses TRBV3-1 with TRBJ2-5, with TRBD2 identical over 9 bases. The V segment lost 1 base and the J segment 1 base; nucleotides outside the gene matches: 4. Looked up from germline, CDR1 is LGHDT and CDR2 is YNNKEL (reference sequence). The CDR3 totals 16 residues. The CDR3 DNA follows: TGTGCCAGCAGCCAAGGGTCTAGCGGGGCCCAAGAGACCCAGTACTTC. It codes for CASSQGSSGAQETQYF.

This clonotype has ten or more counts. The chain employs TRBV6-1 and TRBJ2-5, with no clear D. Looked up from germline, CDR1 is MNHNS and CDR2 is SASEGT. V was clipped by 5 bases and J by 1 base, with 14 bases between them. The CDR3 loop spans 15 amino acids. The CDR3 DNA follows: TGTGCCAGCAGTCACGCCAAGAGAATCCAAGAGACCCAGTACTTC. The encoded protein is CASSHAKRIQETQYF.

The V gene is TRBV13, the J gene TRBJ2-1, with D hard to call. Germline CDR1 reads PRHDT; CDR2 reads FYEKMQ (reference sequence). The CDR3 is made up of 14 amino acids. V lost 3 bases to trimming and J lost 7 bases, with 13 bases between them. The CDR3 DNA follows: TGTGCCAGCAGCTTTAAAGGGTTTCGGAATGAGCAGTTCTTC. This encodes CASSFKGFRNEQFF.

The table lists this clonotype with many counts. This rearrangement joins TRBV7-2 to TRBJ2-3, with TRBD2 as a possible D gene (6 bases). The CDR3 contains 16 residues. Trimming left V 5 bases short and J 1 base short, with 16 bases between. Per the germline V gene, CDR1 is SGHTA and CDR2 is FQGNSA. CDR3 protein: CASSLQSSSGTDTQYF. DNA for the CDR3: TGTGCCAGCAGCCTTCAGAGTTCTAGCGGCACAGATACGCAGTATTTT.

The chain couples TRBV7-9 to TRBJ1-2; weak D call: TRBD1 (6 bases). This CDR3 spans 15 amino acids. Trimming left V 5 bases short and J 0 bases short, with 13 bases between. The germline V gene has CDR1 SEHNR and CDR2 FQNEAQ (reference sequence). CDR3 amino acids: CASSPWDTANYGYTF. CDR3 nucleotides: TGTGCCAGCAGCCCATGGGACACCGCTAACTATGGCTACACCTTC.

This clonotype has at least ten counts. The CDR3 DNA reads as TGTGCCAGCAGTGAACGGGTCAGAGCGAACACCGGGGAGCTGTTTTTT. Amino acid sequence: CASSERVRANTGELFF. The V gene is TRBV2, the J gene TRBJ2-2, with D unclear. CDR1 is SNHLY, CDR2 FYNNEI, per germline. This CDR3 spans 16 amino acids. V lost 2 bases to trimming and J lost 0 bases, with 10 bases between them.

A remark on this clonotype: This sequence may be a read error, since a much larger clone differs from it by one base. The V call is TRBV6-2 or TRBV6-3, the J call TRBJ2-7; a possible D gene is TRBD1 (5 bases). Trimming removed 6 bases at V and 2 bases at J, with 20 bases between. The CDR3 is 16 amino acids. Germline loops: CDR1 MNHEY, CDR2 SVGEGT. CDR3 coding DNA: TGTGCCAGCAGATCTCGACAGCTATTAATCCCCTACGAGCAGTACTTC. Translating gives CASRSRQLLIPYEQYF.

This clonotype was seen only a few times. The chain has TRBV5-1 and TRBJ2-3, with TRBD2 identical over 11 bases. This CDR3 comprises 17 residues. The germline V gene has CDR1 SGHRS and CDR2 YFSETQ. V trimming: 4 bases; J trimming: 3 bases; junction bases outside the gene matches: 10. The CDR3 nucleotides are TGCGCCAGCAGCCGGGGGTCGGGGACTAGCGGAACAGATACGCAGTATTTT. Encoded protein: CASSRGSGTSGTDTQYF.

This sequence joins TRBV7-9 and TRBJ1-2; D perhaps matches TRBD1 (6 bases). The V gene lost 5 bases and the J gene lost 8 bases, with 18 bases spanning the gap. CDR1 is SEHNR and CDR2 is FQNEAQ in the germline V gene (reference sequence). The CDR3 consists of 14 residues. The CDR3 sequence is CASSLTTGRDGYTF. The CDR3 DNA is TGTGCCAGCAGCCTCACTACAGGGAGGGACGGCTACACCTTC.

This clonotype was seen a handful of times. This rearrangement joins TRBV5-1 to TRBJ2-1; D is unresolved. Germline CDR1 SGHRS, CDR2 YFSETQ. The CDR3 extends over 12 amino acids. V was pared by 4 bases and J by 12 bases, with 14 bases between. The CDR3 region is CASSDGLGWQFF. The CDR3 DNA follows: TGCGCCAGCAGCGACGGATTAGGGTGGCAGTTCTTC.

This clonotype was observed at least ten times. This sequence joins TRBV11-1 and TRBJ2-5; 10 nucleotides match TRBD1. This CDR3 region has 16 residues. The ends lost 5 bases at V and 1 base at J; junction bases unmatched: 7. Germline V gene lookup returns CDR1 SGHAT and CDR2 FQDESV (reference sequence). The CDR3 loop reads CASSLGTGALQETQYF. The CDR3, as DNA: TGTGCCAGCAGCCTCGGGACAGGGGCCCTCCAAGAGACCCAGTACTTC.

V gene TRBV5-1 combines with J gene TRBJ2-5; 8 nucleotides align to TRBD2. V was pared by 0 bases and J by 4 bases, with 14 bases of the junction left unmatched. The CDR3 is 18 residues long. CDR1 SGHRS and CDR2 YFSETQ come from the germline V gene. This CDR3 reads CASSLDRRSGSGGETQYF. CDR3 coding DNA: TGCGCCAGCAGCTTGGATCGGCGAAGCGGGAGTGGAGGAGAGACCCAGTACTTC.

This clonotype was detected ten times or more. The genes are TRBV7-3 and TRBJ2-5; no clear D. The V and J ends lost 5 bases and 4 bases respectively, with 11 bases between them. The CDR3 spans 13 residues. Per germline, CDR1 SGHTA and CDR2 FQGTGA. CDR3 sequence: CASSLMKGETQYF. CDR3 sequence (DNA): TGTGCCAGCAGCCTCATGAAGGGAGAGACCCAGTACTTC.

This clonotype was counted at least ten times. The chain combines TRBV20-1 with TRBJ1-6, with D perhaps matching TRBD1 (5 bases). Trimming stripped 3 bases from V and 0 bases from J, with 15 bases between. The CDR3 is 17 amino acids. Germline CDR1 is DFQATT and CDR2 is SNEGSKA (reference sequence). CDR3 in DNA: TGCAGTGCTAGCTTGCCAGGGCGAAGCTCCTATAATTCACCCCTCCACTTT. It specifies CSASLPGRSSYNSPLHF.

This clonotype came up many times. The chain links TRBV3-1 to TRBJ1-1; no clear D. V gave up 4 bases and J gave up 9 bases, with 15 bases separating them. This CDR3 is built from 13 residues. Germline V CDR1 and CDR2: LGHDT, YNNKEL (reference sequence). The chain's CDR3 is CASSLGIPSQAFF. Written as DNA, the CDR3 is TGTGCCAGCAGCCTCGGCATCCCAAGTCAAGCTTTCTTT. Full variable domain (rest looked up from reference TRBV3-1 and TRBJ1-1): DTAVSQTPKYLVTQMGNDKSIKCEQNLGHDTMYWYKQDSKKFLKIMFSYNNKELIINETVPNRFSPKSPDKAHLNLHINSLELGDSAVYFCASSLGIPSQAFFGQGTRLTVV.

This sequence joins TRBV4-2 and TRBJ1-5; maybe TRBD1 (6 bases). The CDR3 loop spans 18 amino acids. The V and J ends lost 2 bases and 2 bases respectively, with 19 bases between them. CDR1 and CDR2 (germline): LGHNA, YNFKEQ. CDR3 amino acids: CASSQYWATQGRNQPQHF. Written as DNA, the CDR3 is TGTGCCAGCAGCCAATATTGGGCCACACAGGGTCGCAATCAGCCCCAGCATTTT.

V is TRBV27 and J is TRBJ1-6; D is uncertain. The CDR3 loop spans 11 amino acids. With 7 bases removed from V and 6 bases from J, the gap between germline ends came to 4 bases. Germline CDR1 MNHEY, CDR2 SMNVEV (reference sequence). Here the CDR3 reads CASTFNSPLHF. CDR3 DNA sequence: TGTGCCAGCACTTTTAATTCACCCCTCCACTTT.

The V and J genes are TRBV12-5 and TRBJ2-1, with unresolved D. Germline V gene lookup returns CDR1 LGHNT and CDR2 FRNRAP. The CDR3 sequence is 16 residues long. The ends were cut back, 0 bases at V and 2 bases at J, with 11 bases in the middle. The CDR3 DNA follows: TGTGCTAGTGGTTTGGTACCCGGCCCTACCTACAATGAGCAGTTCTTC. This translates into CASGLVPGPTYNEQFF. The full variable domain, with the rest looked up from reference TRBV12-5 and TRBJ2-1, is DARVTQTPRHKVTEMGQEVTMRCQPILGHNTVFWYRQTMMQGLELLAYFRNRAPLDDSGMPKDRFSAEMPDATLATLKIQPSEPRDSAVYFCASGLVPGPTYNEQFFGPGTRLTVL.

Only a few counts were recorded for this clonotype. The CDR3 loop reads CASSKPAWGAAGVSEKLFF. CDR3 nucleotides: TGTGCCAGCAGCAAACCCGCTTGGGGGGCTGCGGGCGTGAGCGAAAAACTGTTTTTT. This chain connects TRBV6-2 or TRBV6-3 to TRBJ1-4; D is perhaps TRBD1 (6 bases). CDR3 length: 19 amino acids. Germline V lookup: CDR1 MNHEY, CDR2 SVGEGT. The V end was cut by 6 bases, the J end by 8 bases, with 31 bases between.

This clonotype came up many times. The chain uses TRBV12-3 or TRBV12-4 and TRBJ1-2; D is uncertain. This CDR3 is 13 amino acids long. The V end was cut by 1 base, the J end by 6 bases, with 9 bases between. The CDR3 reads CASSLGLKNGYTF. The CDR3 bases are TGTGCCAGCAGTTTAGGACTTAAGAATGGCTACACCTTC.

This clonotype has ten or more counts. Here the CDR3 reads CASSLLGQLNNEQFF. DNA of the CDR3: TGTGCCAGCAGTTTGTTGGGACAGCTTAACAATGAGCAGTTCTTC. V gene TRBV28 combines with J gene TRBJ2-1; 7 bases agree with TRBD1. In germline, CDR1 is MDHEN, CDR2 SYDVKM. This CDR3 has 15 amino acids. The V segment lost 3 bases and the J segment 5 bases; nucleotides outside the gene matches: 7.